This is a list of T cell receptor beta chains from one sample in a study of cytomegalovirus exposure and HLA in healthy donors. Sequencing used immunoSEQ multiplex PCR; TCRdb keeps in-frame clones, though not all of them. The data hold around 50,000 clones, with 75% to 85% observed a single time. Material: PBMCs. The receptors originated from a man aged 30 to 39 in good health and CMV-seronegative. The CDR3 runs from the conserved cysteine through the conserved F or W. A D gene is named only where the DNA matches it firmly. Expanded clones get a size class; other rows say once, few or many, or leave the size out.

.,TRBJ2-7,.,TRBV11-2,TGTGCCAGCAGCTCCGTTCCAGGGAACGAGCAGTACTTC,CASSSVPGNEQYF
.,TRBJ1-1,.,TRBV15,TGTGCCACCAGCACAGAGCGCAATACTGAAGCTTTCTTT,CATSTERNTEAFF
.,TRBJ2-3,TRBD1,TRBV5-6,TGTGCCAGCAGCCCGGACAGGGGGCGAGGGGATACGCAGTATTTT,CASSPDRGRGDTQYF
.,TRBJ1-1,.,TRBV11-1,TGTGCCAGCAGCTTACGGCGACAGTACACTGAAGCTTTCTTT,CASSLRRQYTEAFF
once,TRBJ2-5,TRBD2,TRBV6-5,TGTGCCACCAAACGAGCGGGGGAAAGGGAGACCCAGTACTTC,CATKRAGERETQYF
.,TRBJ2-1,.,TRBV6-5,TGTGCCAGCAGTCTTGACTGGTACAATGAGCAGTTCTTC,CASSLDWYNEQFF
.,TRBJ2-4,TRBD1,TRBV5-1,TGCGCCAGCAGCTTAGGGACAGGGGGGAACATTCAGTACTTC,CASSLGTGGNIQYF
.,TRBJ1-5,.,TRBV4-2,TGTGCCAGCAGCCAAGATCTGAGTCAGCCCCAGCATTTT,CASSQDLSQPQHF
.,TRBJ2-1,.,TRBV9,TGTGCCAGCAGGGTCTCGGAAACGGGGGAGCAGTTCTTC,CASRVSETGEQFF
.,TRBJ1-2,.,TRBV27,TGTGCCAGCAGTTTAGGACAGACCTATGGCTACACCTTC,CASSLGQTYGYTF
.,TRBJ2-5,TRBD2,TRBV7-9,TGTGCCAGCAGCCCCAGCGGGAGGGCCGGGGAGCAGTACTTC,CASSPSGRAGEQYF
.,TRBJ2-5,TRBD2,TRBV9,TGTGCCAGCAGCCCCGGGCAGGCGGGAGGGTCAGGGGCCCAGTACTTC,CASSPGQAGGSGAQYF
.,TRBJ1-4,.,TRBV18,TGTGCCAGCTCACAGTCTATTAATGAAAAACTGTTTTTT,CASSQSINEKLFF
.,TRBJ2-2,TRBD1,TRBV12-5,TGTGCTAGTGGTTTGGGGACGGGACAGGGAATCTACCGGGAGCTGTTTTTT,CASGLGTGQGIYRELFF
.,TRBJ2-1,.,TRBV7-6,TGTGCCAGCAGCTACTCTCCCCTCCCCTACAATGAGCAGTTCTTC,CASSYSPLPYNEQFF
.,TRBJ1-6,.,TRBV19,TGTGCCAGTAGTATATTGAGTGGCTCCTATAATTCACCCCTCCACTTT,CASSILSGSYNSPLHF
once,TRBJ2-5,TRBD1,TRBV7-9,TGTGCCAGCAGCTCCCGGGACAGGGGCCGCCAGACCCAGTACTTC,CASSSRDRGRQTQYF
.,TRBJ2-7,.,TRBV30,TGTGCCTGGGGGTGGGCCCACGAGCAGTACTTC,CAWGWAHEQYF
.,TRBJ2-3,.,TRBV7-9,TGTGCCAGCTCCCCCAGTATAGATACGCAGTATTTT,CASSPSIDTQYF
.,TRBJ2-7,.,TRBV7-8,TGTGCCAGCAGCTCCCTGGTCAGGGGTTACGAGCAGTACTTC,CASSSLVRGYEQYF
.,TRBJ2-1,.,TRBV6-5,TGTGCCAGCAATTACTCCGGACAGCCTAGGGGGAATGAGCAGTTCTTC,CASNYSGQPRGNEQFF
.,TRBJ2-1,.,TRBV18,TGTGCCAGCTCACCCCCGACAGGTAGAATTGAGCAGTTCTTC,CASSPPTGRIEQFF
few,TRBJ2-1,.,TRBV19,TGTGCCAGTAGTATCCCGGGCGGGTCACTCGAGATGGGGAACTCCTACAATGAGCAGTTCTTC,CASSIPGGSLEMGNSYNEQFF
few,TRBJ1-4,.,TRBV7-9,TGTGCCAGCAGCCCCCAGGGGCGGCGGGAAAAACTGTTTTTT,CASSPQGRREKLFF
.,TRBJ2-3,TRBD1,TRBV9,TGTGCCAGCAGCAATCGACAGGGAACTTCAGATACGCAGTATTTT,CASSNRQGTSDTQYF
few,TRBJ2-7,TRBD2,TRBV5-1,TGCGCCAGCAGCCTTTGGGGTAGCGGGAGCGTGTACGAGCAGTACTTC,CASSLWGSGSVYEQYF
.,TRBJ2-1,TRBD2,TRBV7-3,TGTGCCAGCAGCTTAACTAGCGGGGGTGAGCAGTTCTTC,CASSLTSGGEQFF
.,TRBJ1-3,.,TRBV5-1,TGCGCCAGCAGCTTGGTAGGAGCCGCCTCTGGAAACACCATATATTTT,CASSLVGAASGNTIYF
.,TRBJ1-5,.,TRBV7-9,TGTGCCAGCAGCTCCGGGGGGGTCGACAATCAGCCCCAGCATTTT,CASSSGGVDNQPQHF
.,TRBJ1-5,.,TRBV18,TGTGCCAGCTCGCCTAACGGCAATCAGCCCCAGCATTTT,CASSPNGNQPQHF
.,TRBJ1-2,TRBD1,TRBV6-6,TGTGCCAGCAGTCCTACAGGGGTTGGCTACACCTTC,CASSPTGVGYTF
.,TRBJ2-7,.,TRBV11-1,TGTGCCAGCAGCGGGCTGACAGATCGGAACTACGAGCAGTACTTC,CASSGLTDRNYEQYF
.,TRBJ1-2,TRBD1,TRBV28,TGTGCCAGCAGTCACCGACAGGGATCTAACTATGGCTACACCTTC,CASSHRQGSNYGYTF
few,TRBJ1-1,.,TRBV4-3,TGCGCCAGCAGCCGGTTAACAGGGTCGAACACTGAAGCTTTCTTT,CASSRLTGSNTEAFF
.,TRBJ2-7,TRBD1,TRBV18,TGTGCCAGCTCACCGGGGGAGACAGGGGCCTACGAGCAGTACTTC,CASSPGETGAYEQYF
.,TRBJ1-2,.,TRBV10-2,TGCGCCAGCAGTGAGTCAGGACAAAAGAATGGCTACACCTTC,CASSESGQKNGYTF
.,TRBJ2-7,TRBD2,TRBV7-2,TGTGCCAGCAGCATGGGGCTAGCGGGGGGGGAGCAGTACTTC,CASSMGLAGGEQYF
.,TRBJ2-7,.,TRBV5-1,TGCGCCAGCAGCCCCACCGGGTACGGGACCTACGAGCAGTACTTC,CASSPTGYGTYEQYF
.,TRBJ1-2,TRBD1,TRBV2,TGTGCCAGCAGTTTTCTACCGGGACAGGGTGGGGGCTACACCTTC,CASSFLPGQGGGYTF
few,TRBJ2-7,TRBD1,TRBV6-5,TGTGCCAGCAGTTCGGGACAGGGGGCCTACGAGCAGTACTTC,CASSSGQGAYEQYF
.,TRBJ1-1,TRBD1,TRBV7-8,TGTGCCAGCAAGACGGGACAGCCGAACACTGAAGCTTTCTTT,CASKTGQPNTEAFF
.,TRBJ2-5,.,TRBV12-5,TGTGCTAGTGGTCTACAGGAGACCCAGTACTTC,CASGLQETQYF
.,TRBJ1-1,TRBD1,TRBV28,TGTGCCAGCAGGGGGACAGTCGGCACTGAAGCTTTCTTT,CASRGTVGTEAFF
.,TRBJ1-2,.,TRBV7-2,TGTGCCAGCAGTTTCGGGACATCGAACTATGGCTACACCTTC,CASSFGTSNYGYTF
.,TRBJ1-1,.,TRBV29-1,TGCAGCGTAGGGAGGAACACTGAAGCTTTCTTT,CSVGRNTEAFF
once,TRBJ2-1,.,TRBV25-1,TGTGCCAGCAGTGAGGGAGGGAGGGGGTACAATGAGCAGTTCTTC,CASSEGGRGYNEQFF
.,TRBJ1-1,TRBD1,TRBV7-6,TGTGCCAGCAAGGGACAGGAGTGGTACACTGAAGCTTTCTTT,CASKGQEWYTEAFF
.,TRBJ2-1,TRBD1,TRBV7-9,TGTTCCAGCTTTGAAACAGGGGTTGGGGGATACAATGAGCAGTTCTTC,CSSFETGVGGYNEQFF
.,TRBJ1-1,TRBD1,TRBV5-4,TGTGCCAGCAGCCCGGGGGACAGGGGGGCGAACACTGAAGCTTTCTTT,CASSPGDRGANTEAFF
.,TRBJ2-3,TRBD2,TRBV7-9,TGTGCCAGCAGCTTAGAACCTCAGCGGGAGGGCACAGATACGCAGTATTTT,CASSLEPQREGTDTQYF
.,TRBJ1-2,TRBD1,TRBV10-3,TGTGCCATCAGTGTTGGGACAGGAGGGGACTATGGCTACACCTTC,CAISVGTGGDYGYTF
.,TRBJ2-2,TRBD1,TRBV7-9,TGTGCCAGCAGCTCGACAGGGAGAGTGTCAGACACCGGGGAGCTGTTTTTT,CASSSTGRVSDTGELFF
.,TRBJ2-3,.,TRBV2,TGTGCCAGCAGTCCCGGACAGTTATCCACAGATACGCAGTATTTT,CASSPGQLSTDTQYF
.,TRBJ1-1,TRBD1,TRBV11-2,TGTGCCAGCAGCTTAGATGGAATCGGGACAGGAAAGAACACTGAAGCTTTCTTT,CASSLDGIGTGKNTEAFF
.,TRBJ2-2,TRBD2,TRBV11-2,TGTGCCAGCAGCTTAGCGGGGGGAGGTACCGGGGAGCTGTTTTTT,CASSLAGGGTGELFF